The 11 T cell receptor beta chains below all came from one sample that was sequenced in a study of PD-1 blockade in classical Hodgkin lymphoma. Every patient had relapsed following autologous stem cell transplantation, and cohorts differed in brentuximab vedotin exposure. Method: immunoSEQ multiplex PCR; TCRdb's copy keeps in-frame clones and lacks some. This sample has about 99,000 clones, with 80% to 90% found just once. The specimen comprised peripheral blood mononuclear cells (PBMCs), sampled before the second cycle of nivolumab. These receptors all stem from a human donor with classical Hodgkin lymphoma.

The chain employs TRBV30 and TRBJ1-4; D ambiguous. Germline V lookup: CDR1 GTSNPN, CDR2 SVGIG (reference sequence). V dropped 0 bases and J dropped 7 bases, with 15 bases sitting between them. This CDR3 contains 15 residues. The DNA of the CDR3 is TGTGCCTGGAGTGTACTAAACTCCGGGAGTGAAAAACTGTTTTTT. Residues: CAWSVLNSGSEKLFF.

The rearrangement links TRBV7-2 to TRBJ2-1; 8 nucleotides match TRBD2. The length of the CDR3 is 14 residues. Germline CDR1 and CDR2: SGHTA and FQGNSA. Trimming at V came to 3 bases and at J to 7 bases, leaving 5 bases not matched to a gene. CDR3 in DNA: TGTGCCAGCAGCTTGACCGGGACTAGTAATGAGCAGTTCTTC. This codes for CASSLTGTSNEQFF.

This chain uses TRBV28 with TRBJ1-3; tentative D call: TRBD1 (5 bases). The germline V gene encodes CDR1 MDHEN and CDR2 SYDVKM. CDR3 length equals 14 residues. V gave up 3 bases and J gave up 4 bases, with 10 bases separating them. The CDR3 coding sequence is TGTGCCAGCAGTTTTGTGGGGCGCGGAAACACCATATATTTT. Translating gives CASSFVGRGNTIYF.

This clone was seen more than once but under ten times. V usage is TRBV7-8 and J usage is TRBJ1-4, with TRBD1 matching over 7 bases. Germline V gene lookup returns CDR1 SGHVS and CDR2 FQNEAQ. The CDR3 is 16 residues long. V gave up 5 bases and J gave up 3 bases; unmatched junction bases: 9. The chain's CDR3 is CASSRDEGQPNEKLFF. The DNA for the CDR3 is TGTGCCAGCAGCCGGGATGAGGGACAGCCTAATGAAAAACTGTTTTTT.

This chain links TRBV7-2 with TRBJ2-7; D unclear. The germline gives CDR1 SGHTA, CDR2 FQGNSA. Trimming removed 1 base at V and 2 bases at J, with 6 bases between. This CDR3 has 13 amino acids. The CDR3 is CASSLGAPYEQYF. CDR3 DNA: TGTGCCAGCAGCTTAGGGGCCCCCTACGAGCAGTACTTC.

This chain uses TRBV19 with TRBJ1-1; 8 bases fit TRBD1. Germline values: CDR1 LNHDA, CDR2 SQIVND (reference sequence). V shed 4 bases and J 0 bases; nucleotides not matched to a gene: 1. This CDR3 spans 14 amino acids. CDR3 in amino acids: CASSTGGVNTEAFF. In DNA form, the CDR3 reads TGTGCCAGTAGTACAGGGGGCGTGAACACTGAAGCTTTCTTT.

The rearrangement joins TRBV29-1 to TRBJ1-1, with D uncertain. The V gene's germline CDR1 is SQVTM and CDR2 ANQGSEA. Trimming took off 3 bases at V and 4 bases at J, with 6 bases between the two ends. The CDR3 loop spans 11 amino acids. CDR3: CSVEGRTEAFF. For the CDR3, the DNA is TGCAGCGTTGAGGGCCGCACTGAAGCTTTCTTT.

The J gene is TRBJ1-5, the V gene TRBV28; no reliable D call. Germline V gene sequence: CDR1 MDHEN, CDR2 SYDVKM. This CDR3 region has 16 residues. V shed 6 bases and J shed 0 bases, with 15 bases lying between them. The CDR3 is CASSLYRQNSNQPQHF. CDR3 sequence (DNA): TGTGCCAGCAGCCTCTATCGACAAAATAGCAATCAGCCCCAGCATTTT.

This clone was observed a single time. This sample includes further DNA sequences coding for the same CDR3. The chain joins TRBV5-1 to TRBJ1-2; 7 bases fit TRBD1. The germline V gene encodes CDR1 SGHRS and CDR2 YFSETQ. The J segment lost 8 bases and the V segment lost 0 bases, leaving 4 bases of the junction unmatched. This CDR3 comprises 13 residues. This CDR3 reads CASSLGQGSGYTF. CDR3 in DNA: TGCGCCAGCAGCTTGGGACAGGGCAGCGGCTACACCTTC.

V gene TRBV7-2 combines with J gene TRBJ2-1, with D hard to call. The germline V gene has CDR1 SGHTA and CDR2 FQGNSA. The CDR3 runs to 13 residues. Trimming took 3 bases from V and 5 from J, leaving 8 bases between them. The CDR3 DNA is TGTGCCAGCAGCTTCCGGCGAGACAATGAGCAGTTCTTC. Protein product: CASSFRRDNEQFF. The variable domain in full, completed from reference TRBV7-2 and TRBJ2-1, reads GAGVSQSPSNKVTEKGKDVELRCDPISGHTALYWYRQSLGQGLEFLIYFQGNSAPDKSGLPSDRFSAERTGGSVSTLTIQRTQQEDSAVYLCASSFRRDNEQFFGPGTRLTVL.

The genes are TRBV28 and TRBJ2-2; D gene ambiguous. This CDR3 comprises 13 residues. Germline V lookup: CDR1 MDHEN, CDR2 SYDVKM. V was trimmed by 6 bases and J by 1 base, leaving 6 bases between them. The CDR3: CASSNQNTGELFF. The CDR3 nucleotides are TGTGCCAGCAGCAACCAGAACACCGGGGAGCTGTTTTTT. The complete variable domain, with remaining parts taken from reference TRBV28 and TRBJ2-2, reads DVKVTQSSRYLVKRTGEKVFLECVQDMDHENMFWYRQDPGLGLRLIYFSYDVKMKEKGDIPEGYSVSREKKERFSLILESASTNQTSMYLCASSNQNTGELFFGEGSRLTVL.